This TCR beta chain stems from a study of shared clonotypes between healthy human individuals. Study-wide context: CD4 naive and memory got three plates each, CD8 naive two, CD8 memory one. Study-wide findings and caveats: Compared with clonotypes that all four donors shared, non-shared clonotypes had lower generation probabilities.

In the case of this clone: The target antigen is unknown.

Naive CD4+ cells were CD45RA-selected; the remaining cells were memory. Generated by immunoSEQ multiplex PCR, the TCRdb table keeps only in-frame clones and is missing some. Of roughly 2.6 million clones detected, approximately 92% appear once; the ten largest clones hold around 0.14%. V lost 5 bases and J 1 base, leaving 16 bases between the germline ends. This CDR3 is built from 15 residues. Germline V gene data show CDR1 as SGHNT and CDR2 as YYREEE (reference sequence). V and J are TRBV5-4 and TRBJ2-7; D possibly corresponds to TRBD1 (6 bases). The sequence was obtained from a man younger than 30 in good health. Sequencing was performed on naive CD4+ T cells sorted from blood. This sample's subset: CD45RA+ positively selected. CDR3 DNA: TGTGCCAGCAGGCCCCGGTCAGGGGATTCCTACGAGCAGTACTTC. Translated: CASRPRSGDSYEQYF.